This passage covers 17 T cell receptor beta chains from one sample sequenced in a study of human T cells and chemical hapten exposure. Time point described: pre-sensitization, week 0. The treatment denotes: therapeutic diphenylcyclopropenone sensitization with weekly scalp DPC. TCRdb reprocessed the RACE reads via MiXCR and lists one record per CDR3 protein. The table records around 300,000 distinct CDR3 sequences, roughly 8% of them present only once. Sequencing was performed on whole blood, taken in connection with sensitization to the hapten diphenylcyclopropenone (DPC). These receptors were collected from a man between 18 and 35 years old with alopecia areata. Some clones in this sample may be carry-over from other donors' samples.

This clonotype was seen only a few times. The gene calls are TRBV3-1 and TRBJ1-1; possible D gene TRBD1, 5 bases. The CDR3 runs 16 residues. Germline V gene sequence: CDR1 LGHDT, CDR2 YNNKEL (reference sequence). V lost 0 bases to trimming and J lost 1 base, with 12 bases between them. The DNA for the CDR3 is TGTGCCAGCAGCCAAGATTGGGGGGTCACGAACACTGAAGCTTTCTTT. As protein: CASSQDWGVTNTEAFF.

This clonotype was detected a few times. The gene calls are TRBV15 and TRBJ2-1; perhaps TRBD1 as D (6 bases). V lost 5 bases to trimming and J lost 4 bases, with 18 bases between them. The CDR3 loop spans 16 amino acids. CDR1 LNHNV and CDR2 YYDKDF come from the germline V gene (reference sequence). CDR3 nucleotides: TGTGCCACCAGCCCCCCCCGGACAGAGGAATACAATGAGCAGTTCTTC. This translates into CATSPPRTEEYNEQFF.

This clonotype showed up many times. V usage is TRBV11-2 and J usage is TRBJ2-2, with a tentative D call TRBD1 (5 bases). The CDR3 is made up of 16 amino acids. Germline assignment: CDR1 SGHAT and CDR2 FQNNGV. The V end lost 3 bases, the J end lost 4 bases, and 15 bases lay between the germline ends. CDR3 residues: CASSFHRPPSTGELFF. The DNA for the CDR3 is TGTGCCAGCAGCTTTCACAGGCCCCCGAGCACCGGGGAGCTGTTTTTT.

The J gene is TRBJ2-1, the V gene TRBV6-4, with D possibly matching TRBD2 (7 bases). The CDR3 is made up of 16 amino acids. Trimming shortened V by 2 bases and J by 6 bases, and 17 bases separated the two germline ends. Germline V lookup: CDR1 MRHNA, CDR2 SNTAGT. The CDR3 loop reads CASSDRWGGQGNEQFF. DNA of the CDR3: TGTGCCAGCAGTGACCGCTGGGGGGGCCAGGGCAATGAGCAGTTCTTC.

This clonotype appeared many times. The V and J genes are TRBV7-2 and TRBJ1-2; 7 nucleotides match TRBD1. This CDR3 spans 14 amino acids. The germline gives CDR1 SGHTA, CDR2 FQGNSA. V shed 4 bases and J 8 bases; nucleotides not matched to a gene: 10. Written as DNA, the CDR3 is TGTGCCAGCAGCTCAGGTGCGGGACAGCGCGGCTACACCTTC. Translation: CASSSGAGQRGYTF.

This rearrangement joins TRBV15 to TRBJ1-4; D gene ambiguous. V dropped 3 bases and J dropped 7 bases, with 9 bases sitting between them. CDR1 is LNHNV and CDR2 is YYDKDF in the germline V gene (reference sequence). The CDR3 is made up of 13 amino acids. CDR3: CATSRTRPEKLFF. Here the CDR3 DNA reads TGTGCCACCAGCAGGACCCGCCCTGAAAAACTGTTTTTT. The whole variable domain, remainder taken from reference TRBV15 and TRBJ1-4, is DAMVIQNPRYQVTQFGKPVTLSCSQTLNHNVMYWYQQKSSQAPKLLFHYYDKDFNNEADTPDNFQSRRPNTSFCFLDIRSPGLGDTAMYLCATSRTRPEKLFFGSGTQLSVL.

V and J are TRBV7-2 and TRBJ1-1; D possibly corresponds to TRBD1 (6 bases). The V end was cut by 1 base, the J end by 4 bases, with 16 bases between. CDR1 is SGHTA and CDR2 is FQGNSA in the germline V gene. The CDR3 length is 16 residues. The CDR3 region has the DNA TGTGCCAGCAGCTTAGAGCTAAGGGGGGGCGGCACTGAAGCTTTCTTT. Translation gives CASSLELRGGGTEAFF.

The chain couples TRBV7-8 to TRBJ2-3; 10 bases match TRBD1. This CDR3 is 15 amino acids long. V was pared by 6 bases and J by 5 bases, with 8 bases of the junction left unmatched. Germline V gene lookup returns CDR1 SGHVS and CDR2 FQNEAQ. CDR3 region: CASRPSRTGGDTQYF. The CDR3 DNA is TGTGCCAGCAGACCGTCTAGGACAGGGGGAGATACGCAGTATTTT. Drawing the rest from reference TRBV7-8 and TRBJ2-3, the complete variable domain is GAGVSQSPRYKVAKRGQDVALRCDPISGHVSLFWYQQALGQGPEFLTYFQNEAQLDKSGLPSDRFFAERPEGSVSTLKIQRTQQEDSAVYLCASRPSRTGGDTQYFGPGTRLTVL.

This clonotype has ten or more counts. The chain recombines TRBV2 with TRBJ1-5; D uncertain. Per germline, CDR1 SNHLY and CDR2 FYNNEI. This CDR3 is built from 16 residues. Trimming stripped 2 bases from V and 3 bases from J, with 14 bases between. The CDR3 loop reads CASSESEQFYNQPQHF. Written as DNA, the CDR3 is TGTGCCAGCAGTGAATCGGAACAGTTCTACAATCAGCCCCAGCATTTT.

This clonotype was seen more than once but under ten times. The chain links TRBV6-2 or TRBV6-3 to TRBJ2-1, with D unclear. Germline V gene sequence: CDR1 MNHEY, CDR2 SVGEGT. Trimming removed 0 bases at V and 6 bases at J, with 9 bases between. The CDR3 totals 14 residues. The chain's CDR3 is CASSYSTIPNEQFF. The CDR3 DNA reads TGTGCCAGCAGTTACTCAACAATCCCCAATGAGCAGTTCTTC.

This clonotype was observed a few times. The rearrangement uses TRBV9 and TRBJ1-4; D remains unclear. V was trimmed by 5 bases and J by 0 bases, leaving 11 bases between them. The CDR3 consists of 15 residues. Looked up from germline, CDR1 is SGDLS and CDR2 is YYNGEE. In DNA form, the CDR3 reads TGTGCCAGCAGGGATGACACATCAACTAATGAAAAACTGTTTTTT. The encoded protein is CASRDDTSTNEKLFF.

Details on this clonotype: A much larger clone lies one base from this, so it may be a read error. The genes are TRBV6-5 and TRBJ2-2; no reliable D call. There are 16 residues in the CDR3. Trimming removed 8 bases from V and 2 bases from J, with 18 bases in between. CDR1 and CDR2 from the germline V gene are MNHEY and SVGAGI. The CDR3 protein is CASRNLHGTNTGELFF. The CDR3 coding sequence is TGTGCCAGCCGTAACCTACATGGTACCAACACCGGGGAGCTGTTTTTT.

The V and J genes are TRBV7-2 and TRBJ2-7; 9 nucleotides line up with TRBD2. The length of the CDR3 is 15 residues. The V gene end was trimmed by 3 bases and the J gene end by 4 bases; junction bases not matched to a gene: 7. The germline CDR1 and CDR2 sequences are SGHTA and FQGNSA. The CDR3: CASSLSLAGPYEQYF. CDR3 nucleotide sequence: TGTGCCAGCAGCTTGTCGCTAGCGGGGCCGTACGAGCAGTACTTC.

This clonotype appeared a few times. This chain connects TRBV20-1 to TRBJ1-1; D is perhaps TRBD1 (5 bases). The V gene lost 1 base and the J gene lost 5 bases, with 11 bases spanning the gap. CDR1 DFQATT and CDR2 SNEGSKA come from the germline V gene (reference sequence). CDR3 size: 13 residues. The CDR3 spells CSARAWGGTEAFF. As DNA, the CDR3 is TGCAGTGCTAGAGCCTGGGGGGGGACTGAAGCTTTCTTT.

This rearrangement joins TRBV5-6 to TRBJ2-7, with 9 bases fitting TRBD1. This CDR3 is built from 16 residues. The germline V gene has CDR1 SGHDT and CDR2 YYEEEE. The V and J ends lost 1 base and 4 bases, in that order; junction bases with no gene match: 9. Here the CDR3 reads CASSLSATGGPYEQYF. For the CDR3, the DNA is TGTGCCAGCAGCTTGAGCGCGACAGGGGGACCGTACGAGCAGTACTTC.

This chain uses TRBV18 with TRBJ2-1; 8 bases are a match to TRBD2. V was pared by 0 bases and J by 3 bases, with 4 bases of the junction left unmatched. CDR3 size: 16 residues. The germline gives CDR1 KGHSH, CDR2 LQKENI. CDR3 sequence (DNA): TGTGCCAGCTCACCACCCGCAGCGGGGGTCTACAATGAGCAGTTCTTC. Amino acid sequence: CASSPPAAGVYNEQFF.

This clonotype was recorded many times. The rearrangement links TRBV6-2 or TRBV6-3 to TRBJ2-3, with 8 bases aligning to TRBD2. CDR1 and CDR2 from the germline V gene are MNHEY and SVGEGT. The V gene end was trimmed by 6 bases and the J gene end by 1 base; junction bases not matched to a gene: 15. The CDR3 length is 18 residues. The chain's CDR3 is CASRRAVERGRGTDTQYF. The CDR3 DNA sequence: TGTGCCAGCAGACGTGCCGTGGAGCGGGGGAGGGGCACAGATACGCAGTATTTT.